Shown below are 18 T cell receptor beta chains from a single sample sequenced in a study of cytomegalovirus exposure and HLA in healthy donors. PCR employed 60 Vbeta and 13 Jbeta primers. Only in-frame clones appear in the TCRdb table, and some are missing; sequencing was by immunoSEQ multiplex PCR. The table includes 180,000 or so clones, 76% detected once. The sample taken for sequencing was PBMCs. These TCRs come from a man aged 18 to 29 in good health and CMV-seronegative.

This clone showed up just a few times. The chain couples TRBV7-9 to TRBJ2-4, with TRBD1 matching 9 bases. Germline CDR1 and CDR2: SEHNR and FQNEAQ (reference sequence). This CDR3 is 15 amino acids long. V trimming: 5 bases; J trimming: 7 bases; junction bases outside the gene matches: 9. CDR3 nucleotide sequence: TGTGCCAGCAGCCGCGAAGGGACAGGGCGGAACATTCAGTACTTC. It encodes CASSREGTGRNIQYF.

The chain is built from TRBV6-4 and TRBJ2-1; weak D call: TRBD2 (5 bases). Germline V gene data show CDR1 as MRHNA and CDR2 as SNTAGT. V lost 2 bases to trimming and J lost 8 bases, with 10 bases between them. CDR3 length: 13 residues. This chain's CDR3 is CASSDEGIDEQFF. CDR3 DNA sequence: TGTGCCAGCAGTGACGAGGGCATCGATGAGCAGTTCTTC.

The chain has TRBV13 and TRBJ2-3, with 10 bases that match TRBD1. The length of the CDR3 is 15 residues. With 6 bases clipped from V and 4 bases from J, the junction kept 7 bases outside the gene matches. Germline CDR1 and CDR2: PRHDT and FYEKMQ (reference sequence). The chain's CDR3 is CASRRGTGDSDTQYF. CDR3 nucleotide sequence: TGTGCCAGCAGACGGGGGACAGGGGATTCAGATACGCAGTATTTT.

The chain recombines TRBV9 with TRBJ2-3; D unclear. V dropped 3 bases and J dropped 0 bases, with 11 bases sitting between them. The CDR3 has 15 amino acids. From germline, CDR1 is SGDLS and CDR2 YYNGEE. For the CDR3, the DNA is TGTGCCAGCAGCGCCCGGATCGGGAGCACAGATACGCAGTATTTT. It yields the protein CASSARIGSTDTQYF.

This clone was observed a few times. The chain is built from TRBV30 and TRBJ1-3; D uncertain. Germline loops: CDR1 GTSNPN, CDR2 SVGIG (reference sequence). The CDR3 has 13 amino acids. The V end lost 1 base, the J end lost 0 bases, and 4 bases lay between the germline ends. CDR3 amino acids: CAWSGDSGNTIYF. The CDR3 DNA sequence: TGTGCCTGGAGTGGCGACTCTGGAAACACCATATATTTT.

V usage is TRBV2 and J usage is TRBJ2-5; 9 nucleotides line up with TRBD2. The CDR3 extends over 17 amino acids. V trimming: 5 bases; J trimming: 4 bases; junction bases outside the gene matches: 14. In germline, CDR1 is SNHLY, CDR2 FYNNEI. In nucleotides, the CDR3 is TGTGCCAGCAGTAAACTACTAGCGGGTTTTCGTCGAGAGACCCAGTACTTC. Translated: CASSKLLAGFRRETQYF.

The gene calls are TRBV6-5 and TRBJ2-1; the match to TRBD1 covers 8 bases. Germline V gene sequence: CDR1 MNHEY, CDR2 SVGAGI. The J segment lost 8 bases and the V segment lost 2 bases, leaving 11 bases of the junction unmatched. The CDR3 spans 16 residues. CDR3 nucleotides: TGTGCCAGCAGTTACGGCCGAGGACAGGGCCGTGATGAGCAGTTCTTC. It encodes CASSYGRGQGRDEQFF.

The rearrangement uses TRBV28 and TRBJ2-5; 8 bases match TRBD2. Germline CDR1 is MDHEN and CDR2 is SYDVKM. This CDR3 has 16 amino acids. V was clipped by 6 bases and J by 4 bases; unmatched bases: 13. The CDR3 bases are TGTGCCAGCAGCACCTCCCTGACTAGCGTGTTAGAGACCCAGTACTTC. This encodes CASSTSLTSVLETQYF.

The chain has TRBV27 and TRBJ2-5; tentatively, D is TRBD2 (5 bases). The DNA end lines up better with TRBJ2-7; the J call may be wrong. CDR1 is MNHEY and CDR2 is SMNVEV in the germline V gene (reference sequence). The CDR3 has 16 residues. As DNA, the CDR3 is TGTGCCAGCAGTTTAACCCCCGGGGATTTGCACTACGAGCAGTACTTC. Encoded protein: CASSLTPGDLHYEQYF.

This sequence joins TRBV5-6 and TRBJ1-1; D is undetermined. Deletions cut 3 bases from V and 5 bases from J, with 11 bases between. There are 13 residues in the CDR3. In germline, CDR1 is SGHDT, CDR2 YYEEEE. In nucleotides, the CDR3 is TGTGCCAGCAGCTCCTCTGTTGAGACTGAAGCTTTCTTT. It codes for CASSSSVETEAFF.

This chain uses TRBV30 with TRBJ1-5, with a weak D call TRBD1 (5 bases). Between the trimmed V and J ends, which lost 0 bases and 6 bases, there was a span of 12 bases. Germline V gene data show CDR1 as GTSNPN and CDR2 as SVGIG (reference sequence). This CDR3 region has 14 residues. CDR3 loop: CAWSVQGVVQPQHF. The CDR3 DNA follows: TGTGCCTGGAGTGTGCAGGGTGTGGTTCAGCCCCAGCATTTT.

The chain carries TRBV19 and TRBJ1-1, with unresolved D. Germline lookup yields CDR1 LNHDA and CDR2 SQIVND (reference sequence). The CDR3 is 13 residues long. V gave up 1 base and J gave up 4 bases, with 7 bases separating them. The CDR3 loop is CASSIVGGTEAFF. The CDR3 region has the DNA TGTGCCAGTAGTATAGTGGGAGGCACTGAAGCTTTCTTT.

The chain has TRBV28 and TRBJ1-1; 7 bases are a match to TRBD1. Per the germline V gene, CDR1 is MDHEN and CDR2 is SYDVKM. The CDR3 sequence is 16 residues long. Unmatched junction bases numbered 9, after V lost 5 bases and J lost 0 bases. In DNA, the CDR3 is TGTGCCAGCAGTGCAGGGACAGAGGGGGTGAACACTGAAGCTTTCTTT. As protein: CASSAGTEGVNTEAFF.

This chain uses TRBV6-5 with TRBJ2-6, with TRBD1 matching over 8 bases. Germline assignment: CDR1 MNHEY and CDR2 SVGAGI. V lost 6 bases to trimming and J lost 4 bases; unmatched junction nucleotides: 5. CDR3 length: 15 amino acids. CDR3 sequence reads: CASSRTGFGANVLTF. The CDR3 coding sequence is TGTGCCAGCAGCAGGACAGGGTTCGGGGCCAACGTCCTGACTTTC.

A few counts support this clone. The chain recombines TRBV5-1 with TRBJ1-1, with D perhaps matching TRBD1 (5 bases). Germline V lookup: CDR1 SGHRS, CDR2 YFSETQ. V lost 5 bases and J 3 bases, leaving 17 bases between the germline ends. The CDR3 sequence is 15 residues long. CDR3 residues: CASRQRQFRDTEAFF. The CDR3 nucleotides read TGCGCCAGCAGACAAAGACAGTTTCGGGACACTGAAGCTTTCTTT.

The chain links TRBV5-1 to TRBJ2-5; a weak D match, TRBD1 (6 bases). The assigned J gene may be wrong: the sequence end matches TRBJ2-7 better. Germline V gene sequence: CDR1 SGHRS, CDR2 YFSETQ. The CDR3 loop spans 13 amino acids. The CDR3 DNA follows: TGCGCCAGCAGCCCGGACAGCTCCTACGAGCAGTACTTC. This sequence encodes CASSPDSSYEQYF.

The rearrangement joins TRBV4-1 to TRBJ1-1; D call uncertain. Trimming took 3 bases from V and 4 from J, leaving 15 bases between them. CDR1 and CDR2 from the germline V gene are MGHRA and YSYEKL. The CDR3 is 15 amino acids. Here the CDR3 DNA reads TGCGCCAGCAGCCAGCCCCAGGCGGGCTCCACTGAAGCTTTCTTT. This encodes CASSQPQAGSTEAFF.

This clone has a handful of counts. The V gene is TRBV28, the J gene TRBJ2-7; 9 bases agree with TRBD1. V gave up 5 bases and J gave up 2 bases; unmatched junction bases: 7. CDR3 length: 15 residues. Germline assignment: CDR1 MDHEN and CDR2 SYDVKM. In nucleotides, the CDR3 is TGTGCCAGCAGTCTAGAGGGGACAGGGACCTACGAGCAGTACTTC. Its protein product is CASSLEGTGTYEQYF.